This TCR beta chain was identified in a study of cytomegalovirus exposure and HLA in healthy donors. The study ran its PCR with 60 Vbeta and 13 Jbeta primers. This table comes from immunoSEQ multiplex PCR, and its TCRdb copy is limited to in-frame clones, with some not included. The sample gives about 72,000 clones, 75% to 85% of which show up once; 3% to 3.5% is in the top ten. All the people who gave samples were healthy bone marrow donors. Germline V gene data show CDR1 as SGHVS and CDR2 as FNYEAQ. CDR3 size: 16 residues. Deletions cut 3 bases from V and 5 bases from J, with 16 bases between. The sequence was obtained from a middle-aged man in good health and CMV-seronegative. Material: PBMCs. The chain recombines TRBV7-6 with TRBJ1-4; D is ambiguous. CDR3 protein: CASSFGNSGRNEKLFF. The CDR3 DNA sequence: TGTGCCAGCAGCTTCGGGAATTCGGGGAGAAATGAAAAACTGTTTTTT. The variable domain in full, with the rest retrieved from reference TRBV7-6 and TRBJ1-4, is GAGVSQSPRYKVTKRGQDVALRCDPISGHVSLYWYRQALGQGPEFLTYFNYEAQQDKSGLPNDRFSAERPEGSISTLTIQRTEQRDSAMYRCASSFGNSGRNEKLFFGSGTQLSVL.